Below, one T cell receptor (beta chain) is given with its context. What it binds is unknown. The data were obtained in a study of T cells in tuberculosis. Overall study: Sequenced TCRs come from CD1B-GMM tetramer-binding T cells. A South African cohort included IGRA-negative adolescents, latently infected IGRA-positive adolescents and adults with active tuberculosis. Study-wide results and caveats: Shorter CDR3-alpha in active tuberculosis partly drove smaller distances.

TCRdb keeps only in-frame clones here, not all; method: immunoSEQ multiplex PCR. The data hold over 25,000 clones, with 95% observed a single time. The germline V gene encodes CDR1 SGHRS and CDR2 YFSETQ. There are 15 residues in the CDR3. V dropped 0 bases and J dropped 1 base, with 10 bases sitting between them. On average roughly 100,000 T cells per donor were immunosequenced. This receptor was taken from a donor between 10 and 35 years old with latent tuberculosis or without tuberculosis infection. The sample taken for sequencing was PBMCs. The chain has TRBV5-1 and TRBJ1-2, with D tentatively TRBD1 (5 bases). CDR3 protein: CASSLGQGVNYGYTF. CDR3 bases: TGCGCCAGCAGCTTGGGGCAGGGCGTTAACTATGGCTACACCTTC.